The entry that follows covers one T cell receptor (beta chain) sequence. What it binds is unknown. This record belongs to a study of cytomegalovirus exposure and HLA in healthy donors. Findings and limits, study-wide: TCR beta sequences numbering more than 15,000 were associated with HLA alleles at 0.05 false discovery rate in a later analysis.

In the PCR, 60 Vbeta and 13 Jbeta primers were used. Produced via immunoSEQ multiplex PCR; TCRdb's table is partial and in-frame only. This table has around 160,000 clones, approximately 83% appearing once. This CDR3 contains 15 residues. The ends were cut back, 4 bases at V and 1 base at J, with 15 bases in the middle. Per the germline V gene, CDR1 is SGHNT and CDR2 is YYREEE (reference sequence). The sample consisted of PBMCs. The chain uses TRBV5-4 and TRBJ2-7; possibly TRBD1 for D (5 bases). This receptor was identified in a man aged 18 to 30 in good health and CMV-seropositive. CDR3 bases: TGTGCCAGCAGCACCTGGGGCTCGGGTTCCTACGAGCAGTACTTC. It encodes CASSTWGSGSYEQYF.